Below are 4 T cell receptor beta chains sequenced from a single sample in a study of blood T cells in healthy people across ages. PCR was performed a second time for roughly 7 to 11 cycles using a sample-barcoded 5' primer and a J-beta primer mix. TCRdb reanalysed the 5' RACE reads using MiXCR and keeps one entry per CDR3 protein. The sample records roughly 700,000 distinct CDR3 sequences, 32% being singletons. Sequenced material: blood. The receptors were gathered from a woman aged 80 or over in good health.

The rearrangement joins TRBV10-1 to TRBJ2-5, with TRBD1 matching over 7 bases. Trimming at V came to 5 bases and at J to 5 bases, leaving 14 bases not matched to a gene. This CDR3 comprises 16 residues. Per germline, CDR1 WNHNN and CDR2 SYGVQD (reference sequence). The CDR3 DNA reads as TGCGCCAGCAGTCAGCTTGACAGGGATGTACGTGAGACCCAGTACTTC. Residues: CASSQLDRDVRETQYF.

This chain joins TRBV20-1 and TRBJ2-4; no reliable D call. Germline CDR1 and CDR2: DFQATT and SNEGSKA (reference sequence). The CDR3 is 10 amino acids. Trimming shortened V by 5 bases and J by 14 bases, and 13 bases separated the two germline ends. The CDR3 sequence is CSALGPTEYF. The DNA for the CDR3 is TGCAGTGCTTTAGGCCCAACGGAGTACTTC.

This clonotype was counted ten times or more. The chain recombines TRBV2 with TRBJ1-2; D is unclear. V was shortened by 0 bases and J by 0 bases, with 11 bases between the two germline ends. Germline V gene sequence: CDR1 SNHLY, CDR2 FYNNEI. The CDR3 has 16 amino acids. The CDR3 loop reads CASSEAGRHTNYGYTF. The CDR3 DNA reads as TGTGCCAGCAGTGAAGCGGGCCGACACACTAACTATGGCTACACCTTC.

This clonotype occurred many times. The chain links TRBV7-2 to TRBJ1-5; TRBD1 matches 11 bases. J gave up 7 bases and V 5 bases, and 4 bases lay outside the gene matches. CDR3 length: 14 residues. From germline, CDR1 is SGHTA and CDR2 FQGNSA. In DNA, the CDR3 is TGTGCCAGCAGCCACGGGACAGGGGGGCAGCCCCAGCATTTT. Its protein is CASSHGTGGQPQHF.